This T cell receptor (beta chain) is drawn from a study of post-analysis software for immune sequencing data. General study findings and limits: When patients were compared with controls, five TRBV segments were more frequent, TRBV5-6, TRBV5-1 and TRBV20-1 among them.

cDNA libraries of TCR beta carried unique molecular identifiers. A population of about 0.95 to 11 million T cells gave rise to roughly 0.5 million cDNA molecules. TCRdb called the PCR reads again in MiXCR, with one record for every CDR3 protein. Of almost 700,000 distinct CDR3 sequences in the sample, around 60% were seen once. The CDR3 is 14 residues long. With 4 bases clipped from V and 10 bases from J, the junction kept 10 bases outside the gene matches. Germline lookup yields CDR1 ENHRY and CDR2 SYGVKD. Of note for this clonotype: The antigen is undetermined.

The sample taken for sequencing was blood. V usage is TRBV10-3 and J usage is TRBJ2-5; 9 bases match TRBD1. This receptor was obtained from a girl aged 2-15 years with multiple sclerosis. The CDR3 region is CAISGTGAHRDQYF. DNA of the CDR3: TGTGCCATCAGTGGGACAGGGGCCCATAGGGACCAGTACTTC.